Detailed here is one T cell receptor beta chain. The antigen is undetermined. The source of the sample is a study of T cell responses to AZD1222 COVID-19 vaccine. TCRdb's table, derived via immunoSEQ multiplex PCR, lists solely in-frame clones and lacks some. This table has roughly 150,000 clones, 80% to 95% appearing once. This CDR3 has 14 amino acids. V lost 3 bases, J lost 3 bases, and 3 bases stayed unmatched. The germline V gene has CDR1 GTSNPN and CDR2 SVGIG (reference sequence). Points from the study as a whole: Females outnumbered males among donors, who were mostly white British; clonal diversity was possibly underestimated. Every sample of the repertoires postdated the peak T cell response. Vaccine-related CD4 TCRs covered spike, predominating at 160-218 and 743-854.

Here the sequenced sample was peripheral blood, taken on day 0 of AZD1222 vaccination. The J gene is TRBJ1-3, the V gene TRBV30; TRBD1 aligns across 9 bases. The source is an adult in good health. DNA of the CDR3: TGTGCCTGGAGGGGACAGGGCTTTGGAAACACCATATATTTT. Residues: CAWRGQGFGNTIYF.